Here is one T cell receptor (beta chain) with its context. Its antigen is currently unknown. Deep-level running was used for the assay. The data were produced by immunoSEQ multiplex PCR, yet TCRdb's version contains in-frame clones alone and is incomplete. The sample shows over a million clones, about 75% of them seen only once. The record originates from a study of shared clonotypes between healthy human individuals. Looking at the study overall: Each donor had three CD4 naive, three CD4 memory, two CD8 naive and one CD8 memory plate. Notes on the study in general: Memory subsets had estimated richness that was generally smaller than that of naive subsets.

This receptor was taken from a man aged 18 to 29 in good health. Specimen: memory CD4+ T cells sorted from blood. Subset of the sample: CD45RA-negative fraction.

The chain's CDR3 is CASSARTSGRVKTYEQYF. CDR3 in DNA: TGTGCCAGCAGTGCCCGGACTAGCGGGAGGGTCAAAACCTACGAGCAGTACTTC. The V gene is TRBV6-1, the J gene TRBJ2-7; 15 bases map to TRBD2. V lost 4 bases, J lost 2 bases, and 9 bases stayed unmatched. Germline V gene sequence: CDR1 MNHNS, CDR2 SASEGT. This CDR3 contains 18 residues.